The present entry profiles one T cell receptor (beta chain) with its context. Its antigen is unknown. This entry is derived from a study of shared clonotypes between healthy human individuals. Losses at the gene ends were 4 bases for V and 4 bases for J; bases not matched to a gene: 6. Germline V gives CDR1 MGHRA, CDR2 YSYEKL. The CDR3 length is 14 residues. Sequenced by immunoSEQ multiplex PCR; TCRdb stores in-frame clones only, minus some. Of about 650,000 clones listed, around 95% are singletons. Study-wide points: A reduction in generation probabilities was seen for non-shared clonotypes relative to those shared by all four donors. Sampling used blood alone; tissue repertoires probably differ.

Terminally differentiated effector memory CD45RA+ cells were excluded from the naive CD8 cells, which were CD45RO-negative and positively selected for CCR7. Sequencing was carried out using naive CD8+ T cells sorted from blood. This sequence originates from a woman in her twenties or thirties in good health. V is TRBV4-1 and J is TRBJ2-7; 8 nucleotides agree with TRBD2. The CDR3 DNA follows: TGCGCCAGCAGCCTACGGGAGCGGGGGTACGAGCAGTACTTC. Protein sequence: CASSLRERGYEQYF.